This TCR beta chain was obtained from a study of blood T cell repertoires in COVID-19. Turning to the study itself: There were acute and convalescent COVID-19 samples, and they came from the United States, Italy and Spain. The cDNA or gDNA used as material had been derived from T cells, B-cell-depleted T cells, or PBMCs.

The participants were between about 18 and 100 years old and came from about two dozen US areas. As processed by the authors: Amplification from reference gene primers served as the basis for estimated nucleated cell counts. The table came from immunoSEQ multiplex PCR; TCRdb's copy has only in-frame clones and leaves some out. V, J and clone size were drawn from that table, and D and trimming were deduced from the DNA. The table has 250,000 or so clones, approximately 90% seen once; the top ten hold about 3%. CDR3 length equals 16 residues. Trimming at V came to 5 bases and at J to 5 bases, leaving 7 bases not matched to a gene. Per the germline V gene, CDR1 is SGDLS and CDR2 is YYNGEE.

Sequencing input: PBMCs or T cells enriched from blood (not recorded which). This chain connects TRBV9 to TRBJ2-5, with 15 positions matching TRBD2. The source is a man aged 35-49 years who had been exposed to COVID-19. The CDR3 DNA reads as TGTGCCAGCAGTCCCGGGACTAGCGGGAGGCTGGAGACCCAGTACTTC. This encodes CASSPGTSGRLETQYF. Supplemented by reference TRBV9 and TRBJ2-5, the full variable domain reads DSGVTQTPKHLITATGQRVTLRCSPRSGDLSVYWYQQSLDQGLQFLIQYYNGEERAKGNILERFSAQQFPDLHSELNLSSLELGDSALYFCASSPGTSGRLETQYFGPGTRLLVL.